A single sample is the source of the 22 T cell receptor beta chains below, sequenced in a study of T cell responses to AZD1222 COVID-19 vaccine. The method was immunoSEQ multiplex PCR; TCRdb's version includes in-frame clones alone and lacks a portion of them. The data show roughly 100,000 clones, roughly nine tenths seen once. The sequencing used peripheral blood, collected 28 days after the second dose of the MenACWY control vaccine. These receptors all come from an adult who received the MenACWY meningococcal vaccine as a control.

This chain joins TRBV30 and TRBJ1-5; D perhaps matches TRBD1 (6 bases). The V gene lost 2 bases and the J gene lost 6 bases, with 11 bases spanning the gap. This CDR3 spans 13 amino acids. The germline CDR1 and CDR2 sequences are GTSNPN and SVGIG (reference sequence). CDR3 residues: CAWSPQGTQPQHF. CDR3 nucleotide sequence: TGTGCCTGGAGTCCGCAGGGGACTCAGCCCCAGCATTTT.

The CDR3 DNA reads TGCAGTGCGAGGCCGTACAATGAGCAGTTCTTC. It is translated as CSARPYNEQFF. The chain couples TRBV20-1 to TRBJ2-1, with D unresolved. Germline V lookup: CDR1 DFQATT, CDR2 SNEGSKA (reference sequence). Trimming left V 6 bases short and J 4 bases short, with 7 bases between. CDR3 length: 11 amino acids.

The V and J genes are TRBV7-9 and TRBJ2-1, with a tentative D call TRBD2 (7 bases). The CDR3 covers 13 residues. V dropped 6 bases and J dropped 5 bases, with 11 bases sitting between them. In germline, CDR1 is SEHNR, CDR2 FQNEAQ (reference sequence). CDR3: CASRGGVNNEQFF. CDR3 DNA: TGTGCCAGCAGAGGGGGGGTAAACAATGAGCAGTTCTTC.

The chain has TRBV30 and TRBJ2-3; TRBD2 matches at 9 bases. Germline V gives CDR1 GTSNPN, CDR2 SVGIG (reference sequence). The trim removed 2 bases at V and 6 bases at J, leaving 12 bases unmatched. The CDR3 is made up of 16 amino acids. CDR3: CAWSLISGGSMDTQYF. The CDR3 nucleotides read TGTGCCTGGAGTCTCATTAGCGGGGGTAGTATGGATACGCAGTATTTT.

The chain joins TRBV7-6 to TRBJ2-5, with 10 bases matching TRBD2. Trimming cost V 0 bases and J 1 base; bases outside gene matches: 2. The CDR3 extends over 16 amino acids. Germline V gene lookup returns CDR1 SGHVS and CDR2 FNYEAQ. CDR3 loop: CASSLAQRGGQETQYF. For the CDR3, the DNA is TGTGCCAGCAGCTTAGCCCAGCGGGGGGGCCAAGAGACCCAGTACTTC. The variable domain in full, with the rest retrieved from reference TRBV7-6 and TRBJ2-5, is GAGVSQSPRYKVTKRGQDVALRCDPISGHVSLYWYRQALGQGPEFLTYFNYEAQQDKSGLPNDRFSAERPEGSISTLTIQRTEQRDSAMYRCASSLAQRGGQETQYFGPGTRLLVL.

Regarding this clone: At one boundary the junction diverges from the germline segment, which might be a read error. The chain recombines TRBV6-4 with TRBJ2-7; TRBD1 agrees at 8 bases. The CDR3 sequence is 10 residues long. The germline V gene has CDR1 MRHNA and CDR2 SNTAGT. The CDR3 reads CSRGPLEQYF. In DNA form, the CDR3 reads TGCAGCAGGGGGCCACTCGAGCAGTACTTC.

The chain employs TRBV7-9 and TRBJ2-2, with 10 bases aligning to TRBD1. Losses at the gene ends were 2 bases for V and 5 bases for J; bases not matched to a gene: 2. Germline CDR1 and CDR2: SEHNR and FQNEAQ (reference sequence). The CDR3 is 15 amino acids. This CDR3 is CASSLRTGGTGELFF. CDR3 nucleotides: TGTGCCAGCAGCTTACGGACAGGGGGAACCGGGGAGCTGTTTTTT.

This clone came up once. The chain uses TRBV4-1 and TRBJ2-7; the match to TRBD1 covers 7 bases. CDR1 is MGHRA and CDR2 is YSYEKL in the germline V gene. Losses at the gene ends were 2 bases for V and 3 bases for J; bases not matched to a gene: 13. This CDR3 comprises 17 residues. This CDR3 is CASSQPGSGTVNYEQYF. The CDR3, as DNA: TGCGCCAGCAGCCAACCGGGTTCCGGGACAGTCAACTACGAGCAGTACTTC.

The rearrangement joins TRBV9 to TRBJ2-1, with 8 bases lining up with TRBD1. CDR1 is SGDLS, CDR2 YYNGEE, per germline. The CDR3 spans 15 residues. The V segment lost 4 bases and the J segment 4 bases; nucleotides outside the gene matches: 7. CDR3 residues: CASSPRDRSYNEQFF. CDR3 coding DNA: TGTGCCAGCAGCCCCCGGGACAGGTCATACAATGAGCAGTTCTTC.

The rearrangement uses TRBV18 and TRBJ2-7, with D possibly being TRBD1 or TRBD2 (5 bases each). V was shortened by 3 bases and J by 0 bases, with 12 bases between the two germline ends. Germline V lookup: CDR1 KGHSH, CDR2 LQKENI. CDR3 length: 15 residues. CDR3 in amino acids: CASSPGRRSSYEQYF. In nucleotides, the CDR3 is TGTGCCAGCTCACCGGGACGGAGGAGCTCCTACGAGCAGTACTTC. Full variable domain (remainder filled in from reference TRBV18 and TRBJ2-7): NAGVMQNPRHLVRRRGQEARLRCSPMKGHSHVYWYRQLPEEGLKFMVYLQKENIIDESGMPKERFSAEFPKEGPSILRIQQVVRGDSAAYFCASSPGRRSSYEQYFGPGTRLTVT.

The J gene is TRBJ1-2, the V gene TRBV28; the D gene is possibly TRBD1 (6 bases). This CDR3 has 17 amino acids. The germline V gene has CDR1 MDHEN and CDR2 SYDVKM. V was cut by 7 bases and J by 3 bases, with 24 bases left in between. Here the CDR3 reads CASTVPGQLYVDYGYTF. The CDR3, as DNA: TGTGCCAGCACCGTACCTGGACAGCTTTACGTAGACTATGGCTACACCTTC.

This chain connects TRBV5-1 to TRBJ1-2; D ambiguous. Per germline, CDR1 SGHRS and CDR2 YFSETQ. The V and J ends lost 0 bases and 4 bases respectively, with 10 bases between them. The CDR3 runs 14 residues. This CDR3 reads CASSLAAEGYGYTF. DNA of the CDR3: TGCGCCAGCAGCTTGGCAGCGGAGGGCTATGGCTACACCTTC.

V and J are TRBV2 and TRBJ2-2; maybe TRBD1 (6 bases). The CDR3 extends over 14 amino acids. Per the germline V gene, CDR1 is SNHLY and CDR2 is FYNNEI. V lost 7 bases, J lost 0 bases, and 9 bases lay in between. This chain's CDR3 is CASKAGANTGELFF. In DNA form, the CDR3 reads TGTGCCAGCAAGGCAGGGGCGAACACCGGGGAGCTGTTTTTT.

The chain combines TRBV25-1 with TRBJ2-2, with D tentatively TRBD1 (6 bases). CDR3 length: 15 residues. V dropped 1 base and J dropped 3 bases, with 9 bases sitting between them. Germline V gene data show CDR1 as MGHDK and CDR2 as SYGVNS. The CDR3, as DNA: TGTGCCAGCAGTGAATCGGACAGAGACACCGGGGAGCTGTTTTTT. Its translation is CASSESDRDTGELFF.

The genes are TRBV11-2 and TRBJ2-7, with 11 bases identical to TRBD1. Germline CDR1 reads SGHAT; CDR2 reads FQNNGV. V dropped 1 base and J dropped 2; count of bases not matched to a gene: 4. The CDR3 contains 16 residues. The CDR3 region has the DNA TGTGCCAGCAGCTTAGTTGGGACAGGGGGGACCTACGAGCAGTACTTC. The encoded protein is CASSLVGTGGTYEQYF.

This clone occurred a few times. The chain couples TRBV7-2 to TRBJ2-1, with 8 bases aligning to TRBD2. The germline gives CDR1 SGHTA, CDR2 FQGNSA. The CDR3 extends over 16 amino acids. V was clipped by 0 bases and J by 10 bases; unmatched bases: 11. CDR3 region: CASSLAPAGGGGEQFF. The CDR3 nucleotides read TGTGCCAGCAGCTTAGCGCCGGCGGGGGGCGGTGGGGAGCAGTTCTTC.

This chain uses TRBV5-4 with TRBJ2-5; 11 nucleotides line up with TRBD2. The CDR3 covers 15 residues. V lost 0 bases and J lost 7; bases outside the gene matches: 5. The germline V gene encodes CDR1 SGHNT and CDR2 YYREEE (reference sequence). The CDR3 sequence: CASSLASGGMGTQYF. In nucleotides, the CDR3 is TGTGCCAGCAGCTTGGCTAGCGGGGGGATGGGGACCCAGTACTTC.

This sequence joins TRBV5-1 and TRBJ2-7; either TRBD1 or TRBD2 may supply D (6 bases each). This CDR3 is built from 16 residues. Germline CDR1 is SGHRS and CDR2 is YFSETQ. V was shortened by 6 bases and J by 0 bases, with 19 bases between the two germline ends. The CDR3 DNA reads TGCGCCAGCAAACAAGAAGGGTGGGGGGCCTCCTACGAGCAGTACTTC. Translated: CASKQEGWGASYEQYF.

The CDR3 here is CASSKKDRASGNTIYF. Written as DNA, the CDR3 is TGTGCCAGCAGCAAAAAGGACAGGGCCTCTGGAAACACCATATATTTT. V is TRBV21-1 and J is TRBJ1-3; TRBD1 was called by the table and not checked on the DNA. TRBV21-1 is deemed a pseudogene. The CDR3 is 16 amino acids.

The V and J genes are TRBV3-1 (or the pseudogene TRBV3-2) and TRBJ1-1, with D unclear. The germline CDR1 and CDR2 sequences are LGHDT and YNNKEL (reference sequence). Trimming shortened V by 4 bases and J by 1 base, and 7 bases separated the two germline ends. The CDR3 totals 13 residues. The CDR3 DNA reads TGTGCCAGCAGCCCAGCGGAGAACACTGAAGCTTTCTTT. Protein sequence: CASSPAENTEAFF.

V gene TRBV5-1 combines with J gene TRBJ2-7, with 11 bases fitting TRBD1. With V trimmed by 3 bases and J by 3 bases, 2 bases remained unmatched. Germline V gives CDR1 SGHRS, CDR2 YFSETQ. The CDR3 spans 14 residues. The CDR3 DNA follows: TGCGCCAGCAGCTCCGGGACAGGGGGCTACGAGCAGTACTTC. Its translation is CASSSGTGGYEQYF.

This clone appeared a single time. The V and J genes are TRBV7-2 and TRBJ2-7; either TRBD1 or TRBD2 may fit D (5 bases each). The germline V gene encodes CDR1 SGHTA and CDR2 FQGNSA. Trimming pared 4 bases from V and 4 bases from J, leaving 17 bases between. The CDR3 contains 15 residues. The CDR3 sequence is CASSSERGSRYEQYF. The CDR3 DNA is TGTGCCAGCAGCTCGGAACGGGGCTCCCGATACGAGCAGTACTTC.